The 23 T cell receptor beta chains below all came from one sample that was sequenced in a study of beta chain features in type 1 diabetes. The sequenced template was cDNA made from the entire isolated RNA. Assay used: immunoSEQ multiplex PCR; TCRdb lists only in-frame clones, some missing. The sample carries about 230,000 clones, around 9.6% recorded once. The sequencing input was naive CD4+ T cells from blood. The receptors stem from a woman under 30 in good health.

V gene TRBV6-1 combines with J gene TRBJ2-2, with a weak D call TRBD1 (5 bases). The CDR3 runs to 17 residues. The germline gives CDR1 MNHNS, CDR2 SASEGT. Deletions cut 0 bases from V and 3 bases from J, with 14 bases between. CDR3 DNA: TGTGCCAGCAGTGAAGCGTTGCAGGGCAGCCACACCGGGGAGCTGTTTTTT. Protein: CASSEALQGSHTGELFF.

As concerns this clone: This same CDR3 is encoded by further DNA sequences in the sample. The V call is TRBV7-9, the J call TRBJ2-4; D is perhaps TRBD1 (6 bases). The V gene's germline CDR1 is SEHNR and CDR2 FQNEAQ (reference sequence). V lost 5 bases, J lost 0 bases, and 11 bases lay in between. The CDR3 runs 15 residues. CDR3 loop: CASSRDRLAKNIQYF. CDR3 in DNA: TGTGCCAGCAGCCGCGACAGGCTAGCCAAAAACATTCAGTACTTC. Based on the CDR3 plus reference TRBV7-9 and TRBJ2-4, the full variable domain is DTGVSQNPRHKITKRGQNVTFRCDPISEHNRLYWYRQTLGQGPEFLTYFQNEAQLEKSRLLSDRFSAERPKGSFSTLEIQRTEQGDSAMYLCASSRDRLAKNIQYFGAGTRLSVL.

This clone appeared a few times. Written as DNA, the CDR3 is TGTGCCAGCAGCCCTGGGACTAGCTACAATGAGCAGTTCTTC. Translating gives CASSPGTSYNEQFF. V usage is TRBV7-9 and J usage is TRBJ2-1, with 8 bases identical to TRBD2. Germline V gene lookup returns CDR1 SEHNR and CDR2 FQNEAQ (reference sequence). The CDR3 consists of 14 residues. The junction had 3 bases not matched to a gene; V was cut back by 5 bases and J by 3 bases. Full variable domain (remainder filled in from reference TRBV7-9 and TRBJ2-1): DTGVSQNPRHKITKRGQNVTFRCDPISEHNRLYWYRQTLGQGPEFLTYFQNEAQLEKSRLLSDRFSAERPKGSFSTLEIQRTEQGDSAMYLCASSPGTSYNEQFFGPGTRLTVL.

This chain uses TRBV29-1 with TRBJ2-1; 8 bases line up with TRBD1. Germline V gene sequence: CDR1 SQVTM, CDR2 ANQGSEA. This CDR3 spans 13 amino acids. The ends lost 6 bases at V and 0 bases at J; junction bases unmatched: 1. CDR3 DNA sequence: TGCAGCGTGACAGGGGACTCCTACAATGAGCAGTTCTTC. This gives the protein CSVTGDSYNEQFF.

This clone turned up a few times. The chain uses TRBV6-5 and TRBJ2-5, with D perhaps TRBD2 (7 bases). The CDR3 is made up of 15 amino acids. Germline CDR1 MNHEY, CDR2 SVGAGI. V lost 5 bases and J lost 7, with 20 bases in between. CDR3 region: CASSAQGGSGRTQYF. The CDR3 DNA reads TGTGCCAGCAGTGCACAGGGAGGGTCAGGTCGGACCCAGTACTTC.

A few counts support this clone. This chain uses TRBV5-4 with TRBJ1-1, with TRBD1 matching over 7 bases. Germline assignment: CDR1 SGHNT and CDR2 YYREEE (reference sequence). With 6 bases clipped from V and 1 base from J, the junction kept 12 bases outside the gene matches. CDR3 length: 16 residues. DNA for the CDR3: TGTGCCAGCACCGGCGGACAGGCTACGCCGAACACTGAAGCTTTCTTT. Its translation: CASTGGQATPNTEAFF.

V and J are TRBV5-1 and TRBJ2-1; 11 bases line up with TRBD2. CDR1 and CDR2 (germline): SGHRS, YFSETQ. The CDR3 is 14 residues long. V was pared by 5 bases and J by 7 bases, with 5 bases of the junction left unmatched. CDR3 DNA: TGCGCCAGCAGTTCCCTAGCGGGGGGTAATGAGCAGTTCTTC. This translates into CASSSLAGGNEQFF.

This clone was seen a handful of times. The rearrangement joins TRBV5-1 to TRBJ2-5, with D perhaps matching TRBD2 (6 bases). V lost 2 bases, J lost 0 bases, and 26 bases lay in between. The CDR3 is made up of 20 amino acids. The germline V gene encodes CDR1 SGHRS and CDR2 YFSETQ. Here the CDR3 DNA reads TGCGCCAGCAGCTTCCGTTCACTAGCTTCCGCCGATTGGTACCAAGAGACCCAGTACTTC. This sequence encodes CASSFRSLASADWYQETQYF. Using reference TRBV5-1 and TRBJ2-5 for the parts outside the CDR3, the full variable domain is KAGVTQTPRYLIKTRGQQVTLSCSPISGHRSVSWYQQTPGQGLQFLFEYFSETQRNKGNFPGRFSGRQFSNSRSEMNVSTLELGDSALYLCASSFRSLASADWYQETQYFGPGTRLLVL.

The chain links TRBV28 to TRBJ1-2; D ambiguous. V was shortened by 8 bases and J by 8 bases, with 18 bases between the two germline ends. The CDR3 totals 13 residues. Germline V gene data show CDR1 as MDHEN and CDR2 as SYDVKM. CDR3 amino acids: CASRMPGPFGYTF. In DNA form, the CDR3 reads TGTGCCAGCCGGATGCCGGGTCCATTCGGCTACACCTTC.

This clone has more than one count but fewer than ten. This chain links TRBV25-1 with TRBJ1-1; unclear D gene. This CDR3 has 16 residues. Germline lookup yields CDR1 MGHDK and CDR2 SYGVNS. Trimming removed 5 bases from V and 6 bases from J, with 22 bases in between. The CDR3 spells CASSSGETKPLPEAFF. DNA of the CDR3: TGTGCCAGCAGTAGTGGAGAGACTAAGCCTCTACCTGAAGCTTTCTTT.

This clone was counted a few times. The CDR3 DNA is TGCGCCAGCAGCCTAAATACGGACAGGGCGAACACTGAAGCTTTCTTT. It encodes CASSLNTDRANTEAFF. The gene calls are TRBV4-1 and TRBJ1-1, with 8 bases fitting TRBD1. The CDR3 runs 16 residues. Germline trimming cut 4 bases from V and 1 base from J; bases unmatched to any gene: 8. Per germline, CDR1 MGHRA and CDR2 YSYEKL.

This clone showed up just a few times. This chain uses TRBV4-1 with TRBJ1-1; tentatively, D is TRBD1 (5 bases). V shed 0 bases and J shed 1 base, with 9 bases lying between them. Germline CDR1 is MGHRA and CDR2 is YSYEKL. The CDR3 covers 15 residues. DNA for the CDR3: TGCGCCAGCAGCCAAGATGGGAGGGGGAACACTGAAGCTTTCTTT. It yields the protein CASSQDGRGNTEAFF.

This clone was found a few times. The rearrangement uses TRBV9 and TRBJ1-3; weak D call: TRBD1 (5 bases). The CDR3 runs 16 residues. The V and J ends lost 3 bases and 0 bases respectively, with 13 bases between them. CDR1 and CDR2 (germline): SGDLS, YYNGEE. CDR3 sequence (DNA): TGTGCCAGCAGCGGTTCCACAGGCGTCTCTGGAAACACCATATATTTT. Translation gives CASSGSTGVSGNTIYF.

This clone was found a few times. This rearrangement joins TRBV7-2 to TRBJ2-3; 8 bases agree with TRBD2. Per the germline V gene, CDR1 is SGHTA and CDR2 is FQGNSA. V trimming: 6 bases; J trimming: 2 bases; junction bases outside the gene matches: 10. The CDR3 runs to 16 residues. CDR3 residues: CASSSGLALLTDTQYF. Here the CDR3 DNA reads TGTGCCAGCAGTTCTGGACTAGCTTTACTCACAGATACGCAGTATTTT.

In this sample, this clone turned up a few times. The chain uses TRBV28 and TRBJ2-1; 12 nucleotides align to TRBD2. V shed 2 bases and J 4 bases; nucleotides not matched to a gene: 3. Per the germline V gene, CDR1 is MDHEN and CDR2 is SYDVKM. The CDR3 is made up of 16 amino acids. CDR3 sequence reads: CASSLLTSGGYNEQFF. The CDR3 region has the DNA TGTGCCAGCAGTTTACTGACTAGCGGGGGTTACAATGAGCAGTTCTTC.

The genes are TRBV5-1 and TRBJ1-1, with D maybe TRBD1 (5 bases). The CDR3 loop spans 13 amino acids. The germline V gene encodes CDR1 SGHRS and CDR2 YFSETQ. With 3 bases removed from V and 1 base from J, the gap between germline ends came to 7 bases. The CDR3 DNA sequence: TGCGCCAGCAGCTATCAGGGGAACACTGAAGCTTTCTTT. Translated: CASSYQGNTEAFF. Together with reference TRBV5-1 and TRBJ1-1, the CDR3 gives the full variable domain: KAGVTQTPRYLIKTRGQQVTLSCSPISGHRSVSWYQQTPGQGLQFLFEYFSETQRNKGNFPGRFSGRQFSNSRSEMNVSTLELGDSALYLCASSYQGNTEAFFGQGTRLTVV.

The chain couples TRBV2 to TRBJ2-3, with 7 positions matching TRBD2. V dropped 6 bases and J dropped 6; count of bases not matched to a gene: 6. Germline V gene sequence: CDR1 SNHLY, CDR2 FYNNEI. The CDR3 spans 13 residues. CDR3 in DNA: TGTGCCAGCAGGGGTACTAGCGCGGATACGCAGTATTTT. Translation gives CASRGTSADTQYF.

This clone showed up just a few times. The V gene is TRBV10-2, the J gene TRBJ2-1; 9 bases align to TRBD1. The CDR3 contains 14 residues. Germline loops: CDR1 WSHSY, CDR2 SAAADI. V shed 6 bases and J 5 bases; nucleotides not matched to a gene: 5. The CDR3 sequence is CASSRQGGNNEQFF. The DNA for the CDR3 is TGCGCCAGCAGCCGACAGGGGGGAAACAATGAGCAGTTCTTC.

A few counts support this clone. The chain links TRBV5-1 to TRBJ2-7; TRBD2 matches 11 bases. This CDR3 has 15 residues. V gave up 2 bases and J gave up 3 bases; unmatched junction bases: 4. CDR1 and CDR2 from the germline V gene are SGHRS and YFSETQ. The CDR3 here is CASSFLAGGFYEQYF. CDR3 DNA sequence: TGCGCCAGCAGCTTTCTAGCGGGGGGATTCTACGAGCAGTACTTC. The entire variable domain, with the rest obtained from reference TRBV5-1 and TRBJ2-7, is as follows: KAGVTQTPRYLIKTRGQQVTLSCSPISGHRSVSWYQQTPGQGLQFLFEYFSETQRNKGNFPGRFSGRQFSNSRSEMNVSTLELGDSALYLCASSFLAGGFYEQYFGPGTRLTVT.

The sample holds a few counts of this clone. The sample carries other DNA sequences with the same CDR3. The chain uses TRBV30 and TRBJ1-2, with TRBD1 as a possible D gene (5 bases). The CDR3 covers 14 residues. Germline lookup yields CDR1 GTSNPN and CDR2 SVGIG (reference sequence). V was trimmed by 0 bases and J by 2 bases, leaving 10 bases between them. CDR3 bases: TGTGCCTGGAGTGTAAAGGGGCTCAACTATGGCTACACCTTC. The encoded protein is CAWSVKGLNYGYTF.

The chain has TRBV7-9 and TRBJ2-5, with a weak D call TRBD2 (6 bases). V was shortened by 5 bases and J by 2 bases, with 9 bases between the two germline ends. The CDR3 sequence is 13 residues long. Germline V gene sequence: CDR1 SEHNR, CDR2 FQNEAQ (reference sequence). CDR3 bases: TGTGCCAGCAGCGTTAGCGGACAAGAGACCCAGTACTTC. This encodes CASSVSGQETQYF.

Only a few counts were recorded for this clone. The gene calls are TRBV5-4 and TRBJ2-7; 8 bases align to TRBD1. V lost 0 bases, J lost 4 bases, and 6 bases stayed unmatched. Germline V lookup: CDR1 SGHNT, CDR2 YYREEE (reference sequence). The CDR3 has 15 amino acids. This chain's CDR3 is CASSLGGTGGYEQYF. In nucleotides, the CDR3 is TGTGCCAGCAGCTTGGGTGGGACAGGAGGTTACGAGCAGTACTTC.

A few counts support this clone. The chain uses TRBV5-1 and TRBJ2-5; D is uncertain. Germline assignment: CDR1 SGHRS and CDR2 YFSETQ. The CDR3 length is 15 residues. Trimming removed 0 bases from V and 4 bases from J, with 13 bases in between. The DNA for the CDR3 is TGCGCCAGCAGCTTGGCAACCGGTACTCGAGAGACCCAGTACTTC. It is translated as CASSLATGTRETQYF.